This is a list of T cell receptor beta chains from one sample in a study of beta chain features in type 1 diabetes. Sequencing used immunoSEQ multiplex PCR; TCRdb keeps in-frame clones, though not all of them. Found here are 250,000 or so clones, approximately 15% of them singletons; the top ten hold 0.015% to 0.02%. The sample comprised naive CD4+ T cells from blood. These TCRs come from a man in his thirties or forties with type 1 diabetes. The CDR3 runs from the conserved cysteine through the conserved F or W. Fields, in order: J gene, D gene, V gene, clone size, CDR3 protein, CDR3 DNA. D genes are given only for firm matches. Clone size is stated in some rows and not others, as once, few, many or a class when expanded.

TRBJ1-1 . TRBV2 . CASGRESDLLNTEAFF TGTGCCAGCGGGCGTGAGTCGGATTTACTGAACACTGAAGCTTTCTTT
TRBJ1-2 . TRBV19 few CASREINYGYTF TGTGCCAGCCGGGAAATTAACTATGGCTACACCTTC
TRBJ2-5 . TRBV29-1 . CSVGTNREETQYF TGCAGCGTTGGAACCAACAGGGAAGAGACCCAGTACTTC
TRBJ2-7 TRBD1 TRBV2 . CASSDWDRGHEQYF TGTGCCAGCAGTGATTGGGACAGGGGGCACGAGCAGTACTTC
TRBJ1-2 TRBD1 TRBV11-3 few CASSRGTVSGYTF TGTGCCAGCAGCCGGGGGACAGTCTCTGGCTACACCTTC
TRBJ1-1 . TRBV30 . CAWSRISVNTEAFF TGTGCCTGGAGCCGTATATCAGTCAACACTGAAGCTTTCTTT
TRBJ2-2 TRBD1 TRBV15 few CATSRGGTENTGELFF TGTGCCACCAGCAGAGGAGGGACAGAGAACACCGGGGAGCTGTTTTTT
TRBJ1-4 . TRBV5-4 few CASSWEQGPNEKLFF TGTGCCAGCAGCTGGGAACAGGGACCGAATGAAAAACTGTTTTTT
TRBJ2-1 . TRBV30 . CAWTGSDYNEQFF TGTGCCTGGACGGGTAGCGACTACAATGAGCAGTTCTTC
TRBJ2-5 TRBD2 TRBV10-3 few CAISEPQIRASGRAETQYF TGTGCCATCAGTGAGCCGCAAATAAGGGCTAGCGGGAGAGCAGAGACCCAGTACTTC
TRBJ2-5 TRBD2 TRBV7-8 . CASSVSGRETQYF TGTGCCAGCAGCGTTAGCGGGCGAGAGACCCAGTACTTC
TRBJ2-5 TRBD2 TRBV18 . CASSPRASGRGEETQYF TGTGCCAGCTCACCACGGGCTAGCGGGAGAGGAGAAGAGACCCAGTACTTC
TRBJ1-4 . TRBV30 few CAWSVGGEKLFF TGTGCCTGGAGTGTTGGCGGTGAAAAACTGTTTTTT
TRBJ1-6 TRBD1 TRBV5-1 . CASSLQGVNSPLHF TGCGCCAGCAGCTTACAGGGGGTAAATTCACCCCTCCACTTT
TRBJ2-1 TRBD2 TRBV4-1 few CASSQFSGRGSYNEQFF TGCGCCAGCAGCCAATTCAGCGGGAGAGGGTCCTACAATGAGCAGTTCTTC
TRBJ1-1 . TRBV5-6 few CASSTVPGNTEAFF TGTGCCAGCAGCACCGTTCCAGGGAACACTGAAGCTTTCTTT
TRBJ2-1 . TRBV29-1 . CSAQSAGSYNEQFF TGCAGCGCACAATCTGCCGGGTCCTACAATGAGCAGTTCTTC
TRBJ2-7 TRBD1 TRBV7-9 . CASSLIQGASYEQYF TGTGCCAGCAGCTTAATACAGGGGGCGTCCTACGAGCAGTACTTC
TRBJ1-1 . TRBV4-1 . CASRRVGEKEVAFF TGCGCCAGCAGGAGAGTCGGGGAAAAGGAGGTAGCTTTCTTT
TRBJ2-3 TRBD2 TRBV5-4 few CASSLAVGGPVDTQYF TGTGCCAGCAGCTTGGCAGTGGGAGGGCCCGTGGATACGCAGTATTTT
TRBJ2-7 TRBD1 TRBV7-9 . CASSRGDRLYEQYF TGTGCCAGCAGCCGAGGGGACAGGTTATACGAGCAGTACTTC
TRBJ2-3 TRBD1 TRBV2 . CASSDNRGGGTDTQYF TGTGCCAGCAGTGACAACAGGGGTGGGGGCACAGATACGCAGTATTTT
TRBJ1-2 . TRBV30 few CAWSVGVAYGYTF TGTGCCTGGAGTGTAGGAGTGGCCTATGGCTACACCTTC
TRBJ1-1 . TRBV30 few CAWMLEDTEAFF TGTGCCTGGATGCTAGAGGACACTGAAGCTTTCTTT
TRBJ2-5 TRBD2 TRBV15 . CATSKRSGAEETQYF TGTGCCACCAGCAAAAGAAGCGGGGCGGAGGAGACCCAGTACTTC
TRBJ2-3 TRBD2 TRBV9 few CASSGEASGRGDTQYF TGTGCCAGCAGCGGAGAGGCTAGCGGGAGAGGAGATACGCAGTATTTT
TRBJ2-1 TRBD2 TRBV11-2 few CASSPTAGASYNEQFF TGTGCCAGCAGCCCAACAGCGGGAGCTTCCTACAATGAGCAGTTCTTC
TRBJ2-3 TRBD2 TRBV7-2 . CASSLEWGGTDTQYF TGTGCCAGCAGCTTAGAGTGGGGGGGGACAGATACGCAGTATTTT
TRBJ2-1 . TRBV6-5 . CASRRGGTEQFF TGTGCCAGCAGGAGGGGGGGAACCGAGCAGTTCTTC
TRBJ2-7 TRBD2 TRBV6-5 few CASSYSASGHYEQYF TGTGCCAGCAGTTACTCGGCTAGCGGACACTACGAGCAGTACTTC
TRBJ1-6 . TRBV2 . CASREDNSPLHF TGTGCCAGCAGGGAGGACAATTCACCCCTCCACTTT
TRBJ2-4 . TRBV4-1 few CASRAELRRDIQYF TGCGCCAGCAGGGCCGAGCTCAGGAGGGACATTCAGTACTTC
TRBJ2-7 TRBD2 TRBV9 few CASSRGTSEYYEQYF TGTGCCAGCAGCCGGGGGACTAGCGAATACTACGAGCAGTACTTC
TRBJ2-5 . TRBV29-1 few CSVEPREGARETQYF TGCAGCGTTGAGCCCCGCGAGGGAGCGCGGGAGACCCAGTACTTC
TRBJ2-3 TRBD2 TRBV7-6 few CASSLGLAGTDTQYF TGTGCCAGCAGCCTCGGACTAGCGGGCACAGATACGCAGTATTTT
TRBJ1-2 . TRBV11-2 . CASSHGSSNYGYTF TGTGCCAGCAGCCACGGGAGTTCTAACTATGGCTACACCTTC
TRBJ2-1 TRBD2 TRBV29-1 few CSVDEPSGFYNEQFF TGCAGCGTTGACGAGCCTAGCGGGTTTTACAATGAGCAGTTCTTC
TRBJ2-2 . TRBV19 few CASSGTGELFF TGTGCCAGTAGCGGCACCGGGGAGCTGTTTTTT
TRBJ2-1 . TRBV29-1 few CSARAYNEQFF TGCAGCGCTAGAGCCTACAATGAGCAGTTCTTC
TRBJ2-7 . TRBV5-6 . CASSSTDRIDYEQYF TGTGCCAGCAGCTCAACCGACAGGATTGACTACGAGCAGTACTTC
TRBJ2-1 . TRBV5-6 few CASSLSNEQFF TGTGCCAGCAGCTTGTCAAATGAGCAGTTCTTC
TRBJ2-2 TRBD1 TRBV2 few CASTRQGGTGELFF TGTGCCAGCACCAGACAGGGGGGGACTGGAGAGCTGTTTTTT
TRBJ1-5 TRBD1 TRBV30 . CAWSVLGTGDQPQHF TGTGCCTGGAGTGTACTCGGGACAGGGGACCAGCCCCAGCATTTT
TRBJ1-4 TRBD1 TRBV30 few CAWSTRQGLKLFF TGTGCCTGGAGTACCCGACAGGGTTTAAAACTGTTTTTT
TRBJ1-2 . TRBV6-5 few CASSYPGSYGYTF TGTGCCAGCAGTTACCCGGGAAGCTATGGCTACACCTTC
TRBJ1-2 . TRBV6-1 . CASSYRNGYTF TGTGCCAGCAGTTACAGAAATGGCTACACCTTC
TRBJ2-7 TRBD1 TRBV9 few CASSVVGTGFEQYF TGTGCCAGCAGCGTAGTCGGGACAGGGTTCGAGCAGTACTTC
TRBJ1-2 . TRBV29-1 . CSVARVSVTDSHYTF TGCAGCGTTGCCCGTGTTTCCGTGACAGATTCCCACTACACCTTC
TRBJ2-5 TRBD1 TRBV2 few CASSEHGPGQGGTQYF TGTGCCAGCAGTGAGCACGGTCCGGGACAGGGGGGGACCCAGTACTTC
TRBJ2-7 . TRBV10-3 . CAISGRSGTDSYEQYF TGTGCCATCAGTGGAAGATCCGGGACTGACTCCTACGAGCAGTACTTC
TRBJ2-1 . TRBV7-2 few CASSLVGQHNEQFF TGTGCCAGCAGCTTAGTTGGACAGCACAATGAGCAGTTCTTC
TRBJ2-7 TRBD1 TRBV19 few CASSDGGTGYYEQYF TGTGCCAGTAGTGATGGGGGGACAGGGTACTACGAGCAGTACTTC
TRBJ1-2 . TRBV14 few CASSQGAQGHGYTF TGTGCCAGCAGCCAAGGGGCCCAGGGCCATGGCTACACCTTC
TRBJ2-7 . TRBV5-1 few CASSLGGTYDVQYF TGCGCCAGCAGCTTAGGGGGAACCTACGATGTGCAGTACTTC
TRBJ2-3 . TRBV7-7 . CASSLGASDTQYF TGTGCCAGCAGTTTGGGGGCCTCAGATACGCAGTATTTT
TRBJ2-5 TRBD2 TRBV5-4 . CASSPGLAREETQYF TGTGCCAGCAGCCCAGGACTAGCGCGAGAAGAGACCCAGTACTTC
TRBJ2-7 TRBD2 TRBV29-1 . CSVEDGTSGYEQYF TGCAGCGTTGAAGATGGTACTAGCGGCTACGAGCAGTACTTC
TRBJ2-7 . TRBV29-1 few CSVESVGEEEQYF TGCAGCGTTGAATCAGTTGGGGAGGAGGAGCAGTACTTC
TRBJ2-3 TRBD1 TRBV19 few CASSRGQYTDTQYF TGTGCCAGTAGTAGGGGACAGTACACAGATACGCAGTATTTT